This T cell receptor (beta chain) was profiled in a study of beta chain features in type 1 diabetes. Study outcomes and limitations: PCR could preferentially amplify shorter templates, alike in patients and controls. Unsettled here was the matter of whether HLA type influences TCRB rearrangement.

One heparinised blood draw averaging around 110 mL was given by each donor. The authors obtained over 98% purity in all sorted populations. The sequenced template was cDNA made from the entire isolated RNA. Sequencing used immunoSEQ multiplex PCR; TCRdb keeps in-frame clones, though not all of them. The sample has roughly 400,000 clones; over 13% are singletons. This clone was counted between two and nine times. Antigen: not known. CDR3 length: 14 amino acids. Germline lookup yields CDR1 SGHTA and CDR2 FQGTGA. Trimming left V 3 bases short and J 0 bases short, with 8 bases between. The receptor was isolated from a young woman in good health. The chain couples TRBV7-3 to TRBJ1-1; the D is unclear. The specimen was naive CD4+ T cells from blood. The CDR3 protein is CASSLRILNTEAFF. The CDR3 DNA reads as TGTGCCAGCAGCTTGAGGATCTTGAACACTGAAGCTTTCTTT. The full variable domain, in which reference TRBV7-3 and TRBJ1-1 provide the parts outside the CDR3, is GAGVSQTPSNKVTEKGKYVELRCDPISGHTALYWYRQSLGQGPEFLIYFQGTGAADDSGLPNDRFFAVRPEGSVSTLKIQRTERGDSAVYLCASSLRILNTEAFFGQGTRLTVV.